These T cell receptor beta chains were read from a single sample in a study of T cell repertoires in cytomegalovirus infection. TCRdb called the reads again in MiXCR, with one record for every CDR3 protein. The sample includes 45,000 to 75,000 distinct CDR3 sequences, roughly 32% seen only once; the top ten take about 74%. No antigens are known for them. Material: PBMCs, sequenced either directly or after in vitro stimulation (not recorded which). All receptors come from a human donor in good health (CMV status not recorded). Some clones in this sample may be carry-over from other donors' samples. Each CDR3 is given with its conserved first and last residue. The order of the fields is clone size, V gene, CDR3 length, J gene, D gene, CDR3 protein, CDR3 DNA. A D gene is named only where the DNA matches it firmly. Only some rows state a clone size, as once, few, many or a class for expanded clones.

>.|TRBV18|15|TRBJ2-5|.
CASSPASIGLETQYF
TGTGCCAGCTCACCAGCTAGTATAGGGTTGGAGACCCAGTACTTC
>many|TRBV7-2|16|TRBJ2-7|.
CASSLDGRQRVYEQYF
TGTGCCAGCAGCTTAGATGGCCGACAAAGGGTCTACGAGCAGTACTTC
>.|TRBV4-1|16|TRBJ2-1|.
CASSQVLGRTYNEQFF
TGCGCCAGCAGCCAAGTCCTGGGTCGGACTTACAATGAGCAGTTCTTC
>.|TRBV6-2/TRBV6-3|17|TRBJ2-1|.
CASSYPSTGEPLNEQFF
TGTGCCAGCAGTTACCCCTCAACGGGCGAGCCCCTTAATGAGCAGTTCTTC
>few|TRBV7-2|15|TRBJ2-7|TRBD2
CASSASSGGTYEQYF
TGTGCCAGCAGCGCCTCTAGCGGGGGTACCTACGAGCAGTACTTC
>.|TRBV4-1|13|TRBJ2-2|.
CASSQVFTGELFF
TGCGCCAGCAGCCAGGTCTTCACCGGGGAGCTGTTTTTT
>.|TRBV6-5|13|TRBJ1-1|.
CASSSREGTEAFF
TGTGCCAGCAGTTCCCGGGAGGGCACTGAAGCTTTCTTT
>few|TRBV6-5|13|TRBJ2-5|.
CASSWTPQETQYF
TGTGCCAGCAGTTGGACACCTCAAGAGACCCAGTACTTC
>.|TRBV2|14|TRBJ1-1|.
CASSVLRGGTEAFF
TGTGCCAGCAGTGTCCTTCGGGGGGGCACTGAAGCTTTCTTT
>.|TRBV5-1|18|TRBJ1-6|.
CASSSDSLTWGYNSPLHF
TGCGCCAGCAGCTCGGACAGTTTGACATGGGGCTATAATTCACCCCTCCACTTT
>many|TRBV7-9|15|TRBJ2-2|.
CASSFRQPNTGELFF
TGTGCCAGCAGCTTCAGACAGCCGAACACCGGGGAGCTGTTTTTT
>few|TRBV7-2|17|TRBJ2-1|TRBD2
CASSLVSPRAGYNEQFF
TGTGCCAGCAGCTTAGTATCCCCCCGAGCGGGGTACAATGAGCAGTTCTTC
>.|TRBV2|14|TRBJ2-1|TRBD2
CASSQGSGRIPEFF
TGTGCCAGCAGCCAGGGTAGCGGGAGGATTCCGGAGTTCTTC
>.|TRBV19|14|TRBJ1-2|.
CASSRDRSNYGYTF
TGTGCCAGTAGTCGCGACAGAAGTAACTATGGCTACACCTTC
>.|TRBV6-2/TRBV6-3|14|TRBJ2-1|.
CASSPFPSYNEQFF
TGTGCCAGCAGCCCGTTCCCCTCCTACAATGAGCAGTTCTTC
>.|TRBV12-3/TRBV12-4|13|TRBJ2-3|.
CASSFSERDTQYF
TGTGCCAGCAGTTTCTCAGAACGAGATACGCAGTATTTT
>once|TRBV10-3|14|TRBJ2-5|.
CAISEAGVGETQYF
TGTGCCATCAGTGAGGCAGGGGTTGGCGAGACCCAGTACTTC
>once|TRBV10-2|12|TRBJ2-7|.
CASRDSPYEQYF
TGCGCCAGCAGGGACAGCCCTTACGAGCAGTACTTC
>few|TRBV7-8|17|TRBJ2-4|.
CASSLGGGTGPKNIQYF
TGTGCCAGCAGCTTAGGAGGTGGTACAGGCCCTAAAAACATTCAGTACTTC
>.|TRBV5-1|14|TRBJ1-2|.
CASSLSGRINGYTF
TGCGCCAGCAGCTTGAGTGGCAGGATCAATGGCTACACCTTC
>.|TRBV29-1|15|TRBJ2-1|.
CSVLGAGDTINEQFF
TGCAGCGTCCTGGGGGCGGGAGATACTATAAATGAGCAGTTCTTC
>once|TRBV7-1|17|TRBJ2-4|.
CASSPRMKEGAPYIQYF
TGTGCCAGCAGCCCCCGGATGAAGGAGGGAGCCCCCTACATTCAGTACTTC
>few|TRBV7-2|14|TRBJ2-7|TRBD1
CASSYTGGSDEQYF
TGTGCCAGCAGCTATACAGGGGGCAGTGACGAGCAGTACTTC
>few|TRBV7-2|13|TRBJ2-2|TRBD2
CASSLTSAGELFF
TGTGCCAGCAGCTTAACTAGCGCTGGGGAGCTGTTTTTT
>.|TRBV20-1|14|TRBJ2-3|TRBD2
CSARASGFTDTQYF
TGCAGTGCTAGAGCTAGCGGGTTCACAGATACGCAGTATTTT
>few|TRBV7-2|15|TRBJ2-1|.
CASMAGLRRINEQFF
TGTGCCAGCATGGCCGGGTTACGCAGGATCAATGAGCAGTTCTTC
>.|TRBV15|16|TRBJ2-7|TRBD2
CATSPYRTSGSNEQYF
TGTGCCACCAGCCCCTACCGGACTAGCGGGAGTAACGAGCAGTACTTC
>.|TRBV6-2/TRBV6-3|18|TRBJ2-7|TRBD2
CASSRSRQMGLAGDEQYF
TGTGCCAGCAGCCGGTCGAGACAGATGGGACTAGCGGGGGACGAGCAGTACTTC
>.|TRBV6-2/TRBV6-3|15|TRBJ2-3|.
CASSYGRLGTDTQYF
TGTGCCAGCAGTTACGGAAGATTGGGGACAGATACGCAGTATTTT
>once|TRBV2|10|TRBJ2-5|.
CASREETQYF
TGTGCCAGCAGGGAAGAGACCCAGTACTTC